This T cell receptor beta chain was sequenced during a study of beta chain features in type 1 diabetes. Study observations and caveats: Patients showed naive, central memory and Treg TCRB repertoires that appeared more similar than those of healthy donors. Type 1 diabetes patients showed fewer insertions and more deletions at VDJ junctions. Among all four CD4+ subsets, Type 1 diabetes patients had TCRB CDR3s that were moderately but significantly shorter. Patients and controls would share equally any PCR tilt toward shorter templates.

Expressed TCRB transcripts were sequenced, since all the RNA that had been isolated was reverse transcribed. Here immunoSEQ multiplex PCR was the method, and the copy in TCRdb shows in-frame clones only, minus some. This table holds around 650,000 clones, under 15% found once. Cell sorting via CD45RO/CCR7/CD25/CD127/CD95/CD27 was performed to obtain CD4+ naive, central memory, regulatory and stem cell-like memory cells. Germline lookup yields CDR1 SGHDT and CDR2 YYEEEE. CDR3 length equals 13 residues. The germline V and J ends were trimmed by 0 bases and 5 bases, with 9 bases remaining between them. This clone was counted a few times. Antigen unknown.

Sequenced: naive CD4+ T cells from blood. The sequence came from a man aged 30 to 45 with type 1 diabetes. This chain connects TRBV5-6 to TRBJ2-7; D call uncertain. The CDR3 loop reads CASSLVTPDEQYF. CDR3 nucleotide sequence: TGTGCCAGCAGCTTGGTAACGCCTGACGAGCAGTACTTC.